This TCR beta chain came from a study of blood T cell repertoires in COVID-19. Looking at the study overall: The United States, Italy and Spain were the sources of the acute and convalescent COVID-19 samples. PBMCs, B-cell-depleted T cells, or T cells were the source of the cDNA or gDNA that made up the material.

Losses at the gene ends were 9 bases for V and 5 bases for J; bases not matched to a gene: 11. The CDR3 loop spans 15 amino acids. Germline V gives CDR1 MNHEY, CDR2 SVGAGI. Original data processing: The assay estimated nucleated cells by amplifying reference gene primers. The assay was immunoSEQ multiplex PCR, and TCRdb's table has in-frame clones only and misses some. D and trimming were read from the DNA, whereas the V and J calls and clone size are those reported in that table. The sample carries approximately 63,000 clones, about 88% recorded once. The material sequenced was peripheral blood. This receptor was taken from an elderly man in a cohort sampled during active COVID-19. The gene calls are TRBV6-5 and TRBJ1-2; 11 bases agree with TRBD1. The CDR3 DNA reads TGTGCCAGTTCCCCCAGCGGGACAGGGGGGTATGGCTACACCTTC. Translated: CASSPSGTGGYGYTF.